This T cell receptor beta chain appears in the sequencing data of a study of T cells in Graves' hyperthyroidism and ophthalmopathy. Broader study findings: Researchers report that a 13 V-J model separated ophthalmopathy from stable hyperthyroidism.

RNA transcripts yielded amplified TCR beta CDR3 regions. Primed by the HTBI set, a first-round RT-PCR was run on the TCR CDR3. One entry per CDR3 protein, called by TCRdb with MiXCR from the multiplex PCR reads. The sample lists roughly 800,000 distinct CDR3 sequences, more than 30% seen once, with 7.5% to 9.5% in the top ten. Fresh peripheral blood, approximately 10 ml, was the source of the PBMCs. The CDR3 runs to 16 residues. Germline V gene data show CDR1 as SEHNR and CDR2 as FQNEAQ (reference sequence). V was trimmed by 5 bases and J by 4 bases, leaving 17 bases between them. Turning to this clonotype: Its specificity is unknown.

The rearrangement uses TRBV7-9 and TRBJ2-2; the D gene is possibly TRBD2 (7 bases). The material sequenced was blood. The receptor was isolated from a man between 18 and 35 years old with Graves' hyperthyroidism. Written as DNA, the CDR3 is TGTGCCAGCAGCCCCCCGGGGGGCGTCGGCACCGGGGAGCTGTTTTTT. Its protein is CASSPPGGVGTGELFF. Together with reference TRBV7-9 and TRBJ2-2, the CDR3 gives the full variable domain: DTGVSQNPRHKITKRGQNVTFRCDPISEHNRLYWYRQTLGQGPEFLTYFQNEAQLEKSRLLSDRFSAERPKGSFSTLEIQRTEQGDSAMYLCASSPPGGVGTGELFFGEGSRLTVL.